The 9 T cell receptor beta chains presented below share a single source sample, sequenced in a study of blood T cell repertoires in COVID-19. Repertoires were generated with immunoSEQ multiplex PCR, while TCRdb's copy carries only in-frame clones and drops some. The data show some 490,000 clones, 80% to 90% seen once. Sequenced sample: peripheral blood. Every receptor here comes from a human donor in a cohort sampled during active COVID-19.

The V gene is TRBV27, the J gene TRBJ1-2, with 7 bases that match TRBD1. V dropped 5 bases and J dropped 5; count of bases not matched to a gene: 26. Germline V gives CDR1 MNHEY, CDR2 SMNVEV (reference sequence). The CDR3 runs 20 residues. CDR3 in DNA: TGTGCCAGCAGTCCCTCCGGACAGGAGCGGCCCATATTAGGGCTATATGGCTACACCTTC. Protein product: CASSPSGQERPILGLYGYTF.

The gene calls are TRBV30 and TRBJ2-5, with a possible D match to TRBD1 (6 bases). V was trimmed by 3 bases and J by 4 bases, leaving 15 bases between them. CDR1 and CDR2 from the germline V gene are GTSNPN and SVGIG (reference sequence). The CDR3 has 14 residues. The CDR3 region has the DNA TGTGCCTGGAGCTATTGGGGGCGAGGAGAGACCCAGTACTTC. The encoded protein is CAWSYWGRGETQYF.

The chain is built from TRBV2 and TRBJ2-7; 9 bases map to TRBD1. The V gene's germline CDR1 is SNHLY and CDR2 FYNNEI. The CDR3 length is 14 residues. V lost 3 bases and J lost 6; bases outside the gene matches: 6. The DNA of the CDR3 is TGTGCCAGCAGTGACGGGACAGGGACGTTCGAGCAGTACTTC. It yields the protein CASSDGTGTFEQYF.

The V call is TRBV30, the J call TRBJ2-1, with D unclear. V was shortened by 2 bases and J by 4 bases, with 6 bases between the two germline ends. CDR3 size: 12 residues. Germline CDR1 is GTSNPN and CDR2 is SVGIG (reference sequence). The DNA of the CDR3 is TGTGCCTGGAGTCTCCAGTACAATGAGCAGTTCTTC. This encodes CAWSLQYNEQFF.

The chain recombines TRBV10-3 with TRBJ2-3; unclear D gene. The germline V gene encodes CDR1 ENHRY and CDR2 SYGVKD. CDR3 length: 12 residues. V lost 3 bases and J 2 bases, leaving 3 bases between the germline ends. CDR3 bases: TGTGCCATCAGTGAAGCCACAGATACGCAGTATTTT. Protein sequence: CAISEATDTQYF.

This clone was seen many times. J is TRBJ2-1 and V is TRBV18, with 8 bases fitting TRBD2. This CDR3 spans 17 amino acids. CDR1 and CDR2 from the germline V gene are KGHSH and LQKENI. V dropped 6 bases and J dropped 9; count of bases not matched to a gene: 19. The CDR3 coding sequence is TGTGCCAGCTCCCTTAGAGGTCCGGGAGGGCCGGGGGGTGAGCAGTTCTTC. Translating gives CASSLRGPGGPGGEQFF.

CDR3 in amino acids: CATSDPSAGWNTQYF. The CDR3 DNA is TGTGCCACCAGTGACCCCTCCGCAGGATGGAATACGCAGTATTTT. This chain connects TRBV24-1 to TRBJ2-3; D is uncertain. V gave up 4 bases and J gave up 7 bases, with 17 bases separating them. The CDR3 runs to 15 residues. CDR1 is KGHDR, CDR2 SFDVKD, per germline.

The chain joins TRBV18 to TRBJ1-4; D uncertain. Germline loops: CDR1 KGHSH, CDR2 LQKENI. V lost 3 bases, J lost 8 bases, and 13 bases lay in between. The CDR3 contains 14 residues. The CDR3 here is CASSPPLVSEKLFF. CDR3 DNA sequence: TGTGCCAGCTCACCTCCACTGGTGAGCGAAAAACTGTTTTTT.

The chain couples TRBV5-1 to TRBJ2-5; 7 nucleotides match TRBD1. CDR3 length: 13 amino acids. Trimming at V came to 7 bases and at J to 5 bases, leaving 8 bases not matched to a gene. Germline CDR1 and CDR2: SGHRS and YFSETQ. CDR3 region: CASCRGLGETQYF. The CDR3 DNA reads as TGCGCCAGCTGCAGGGGGTTGGGGGAGACCCAGTACTTC.